This T cell receptor (beta chain) was sequenced in a study of cytotoxic CD8 clonotypes in ibrutinib-treated CLL. Study context: Patient counts were 11 relapsed/refractory, under 16 treatment-naive and 17 to 18 IGHV unmutated.

With regard to this clone: Its antigen is not identified.

TCR beta library input comprised approximately 2 micrograms of genomic DNA from cryopreserved PBMCs. J gave up 2 bases and V 6 bases, and 5 bases lay outside the gene matches. This CDR3 is built from 14 residues. In germline, CDR1 is LNHDA, CDR2 SQIVND (reference sequence). Target depth was 1 in 200,000 to 1 in 1 million T cells, about 10x per clonotype. The assay was immunoSEQ multiplex PCR, and TCRdb's table has in-frame clones only and misses some. There are over 100,000 clones in the sample; over 75% occur only once, and 2% to 2.5% lies in the top ten. Broader study findings: Clonality was elevated at ibrutinib response and had returned toward baseline at progression.

The sequences come from PBMCs, collected after 24 months of ibrutinib treatment. This chain connects TRBV19 to TRBJ2-7; 9 bases map to TRBD1. The sequence came from a human donor with chronic lymphocytic leukemia. The CDR3 nucleotides read TGTGCCAGTAGGCTGGGACAGGGCCCCTACGAGCAGTACTTC. Residues: CASRLGQGPYEQYF.